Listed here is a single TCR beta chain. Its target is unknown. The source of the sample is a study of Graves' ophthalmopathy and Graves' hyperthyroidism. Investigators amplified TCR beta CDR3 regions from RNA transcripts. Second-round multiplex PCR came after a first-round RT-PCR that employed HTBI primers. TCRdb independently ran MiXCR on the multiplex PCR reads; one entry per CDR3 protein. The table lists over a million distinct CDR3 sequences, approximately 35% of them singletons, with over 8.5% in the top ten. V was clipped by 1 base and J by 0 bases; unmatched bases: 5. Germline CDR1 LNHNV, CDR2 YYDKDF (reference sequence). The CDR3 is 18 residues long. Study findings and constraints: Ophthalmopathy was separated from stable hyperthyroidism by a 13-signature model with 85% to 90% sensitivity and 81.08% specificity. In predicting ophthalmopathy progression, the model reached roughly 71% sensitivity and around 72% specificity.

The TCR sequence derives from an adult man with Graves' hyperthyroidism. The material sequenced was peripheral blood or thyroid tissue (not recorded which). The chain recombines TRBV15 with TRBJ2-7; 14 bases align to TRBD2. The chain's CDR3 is CATSRVRTSGRSSYEQYF. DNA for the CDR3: TGTGCCACCAGCAGAGTCCGGACTAGCGGGAGGAGCTCCTACGAGCAGTACTTC.